Reported below is one TCR beta chain. TCRdb re-called the PCR reads through MiXCR. The sample records about 15,000 clones, about 26% being singletons. The record originates from a study of metastatic and nonmetastatic thyroid tumors. Study information: A comparison of repertoires was made across blood and tumor or nodule tissue from malignant and benign thyroid patients.

Thyroid surgery had not been preceded by any treatment in any patient. The CDR3 totals 15 residues. The germline CDR1 and CDR2 sequences are MNHEY and SMNVEV (reference sequence). V was pared by 3 bases and J by 4 bases, with 6 bases of the junction left unmatched. The sequence was obtained from a female donor with papillary thyroid cancer or a benign thyroid nodule (not recorded which). Some clones in this sample may be carry-over from other donors' samples. Sequenced material: adjacent normal tissue. The chain recombines TRBV27 with TRBJ1-2; 9 positions match TRBD1. The CDR3 bases are TGTGCCAGCAGTTTGACAGGGGGAGTATCCTATGGCTACACCTTC. Amino acid sequence: CASSLTGGVSYGYTF.